This TCR beta chain was found in a study of response to subunit inactivated influenza vaccine. The study's findings and limits: It was suggested by the authors that few new T cells are recruited by each seasonal influenza vaccination.

In germline, CDR1 is KGHSH, CDR2 LQKENI. Trimming pared 4 bases from V and 2 bases from J, leaving 15 bases between. This CDR3 is 15 amino acids long. TCRdb passed the RT-PCR reads through MiXCR, listing each CDR3 protein once. Of around 710,000 distinct CDR3 sequences listed, approximately 14% are singletons. A note on this clonotype: Antigen unknown.

The sequence was collected from a man aged 45-65 years who received an inactivated influenza vaccine. The J gene is TRBJ2-7, the V gene TRBV18; D is perhaps TRBD1 or TRBD2 (5 bases each). The sample consisted of PBMCs from blood, taken roughly 15 days before vaccination. DNA for the CDR3: TGTGCCAGCTCACAGCTCCAGGGACCAACCTACGAGCAGTACTTC. This gives the protein CASSQLQGPTYEQYF.